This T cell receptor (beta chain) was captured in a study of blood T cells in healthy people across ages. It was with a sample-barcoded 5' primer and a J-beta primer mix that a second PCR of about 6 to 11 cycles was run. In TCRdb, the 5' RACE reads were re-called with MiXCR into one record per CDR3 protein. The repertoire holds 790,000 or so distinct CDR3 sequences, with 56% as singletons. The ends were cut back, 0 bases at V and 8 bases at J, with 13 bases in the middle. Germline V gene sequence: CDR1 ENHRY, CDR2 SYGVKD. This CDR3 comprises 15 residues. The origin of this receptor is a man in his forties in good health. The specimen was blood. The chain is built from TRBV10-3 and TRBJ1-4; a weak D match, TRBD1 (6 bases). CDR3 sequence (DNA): TGTGCCATCAGTGAGTCGAGCTCAGGGGACGAAAAACTGTTTTTT. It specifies CAISESSSGDEKLFF.